This TCR beta chain was recovered during a study of T cell clusters in autoimmune cytopenias. General observations from the study: Exclusive TRB clusters were 2.5 to 3.5-fold more numerous in healthy donors than in active autoimmune hepatitis. A dominant lymphoma-associated repertoire apparently masked the cluster-lack signature in secondary cytopenia versus chronic lymphocytic leukemia. Primary autoimmune cytopenia patients appeared to lack physiological T cell clusters present in healthy donors.

By frequency, this clonotype is medium-sized (0.01 to 0.1%). Its matching antigen is unknown. TRB rearrangements were amplified by touch-down multiplex PCR with mixed TRB-A/B primers. From the multiplex PCR reads, TCRdb lists one entry per CDR3 protein and no DNA. This table holds roughly 4,000 distinct CDR3 sequences. TRB amplification used roughly 250 ng of peripheral blood genomic DNA. This CDR3 is 15 amino acids long. Germline values: CDR1 SGHNT, CDR2 YYREEE (reference sequence). The data also belong to a second study, concerning T cell repertoires in aging, cancer and after chemotherapy.

Sequencing was carried out using peripheral blood. This clonotype was sampled from a human donor in good health. The chain links TRBV5-4 to TRBJ2-2; the TCRdb call, TRBD2, lacks DNA for checking. CDR3 region: CASSLGAGPGGELFF.